The sequence of this T cell receptor beta chain was determined in a study of blood T cell repertoires in COVID-19. Looking at the study overall: Donors in the United States, Italy and Spain gave samples during acute or convalescent COVID-19. T cells, B-cell-depleted T cells, or PBMCs supplied cDNA or gDNA.

Source study methods: By means of reference gene primer amplification, nucleated cell counts were estimated. TCRdb's table, derived via immunoSEQ multiplex PCR, lists solely in-frame clones and lacks some. The V and J calls and clone size were taken over from that table, and D and trimming were inferred from the DNA. The sample shows over 150,000 clones, about 79% of them seen only once. Germline CDR1 is SGHKS and CDR2 is YYEKEE (reference sequence). There are 15 residues in the CDR3. V gave up 2 bases and J gave up 4 bases; unmatched junction bases: 5. The sample was peripheral blood. The chain links TRBV5-5 to TRBJ2-1; TRBD1 agrees at 8 bases. The clonotype comes from a human donor in a cohort sampled during active COVID-19. The CDR3 reads CASSLRDRSYNEQFF. In DNA form, the CDR3 reads TGTGCCAGCAGCTTACGGGACAGGTCGTACAATGAGCAGTTCTTC.